This TCR beta chain came from a study of persistence of HIV-infected CD4 T cells. About the study: Isolated cells were CMV- and HIV-1 Gag-responding CD4+ T cells.

About this clone itself: The antigen is unknown.

V gave up 6 bases and J gave up 5 bases, with 13 bases separating them. CDR1 and CDR2 from the germline V gene are SGHVS and FQNEAQ. The CDR3 runs to 13 residues. The libraries were made with immunoSEQ version 4 in survey mode. The protocol was immunoSEQ multiplex PCR, while the TCRdb copy is restricted to in-frame clones and leaves out a portion. The sample carries 50,000 or so clones, about four fifths recorded once. The stimulus was lysate of CMV-infected fibroblasts, 9 to 10 ug/mL. CD40L/CD69 double-negative CD45RO-high memory CD4+ T cells were collected. Plasma HIV-1 RNA stayed below 50 copies/mL for at least 4 years. Whole-study findings and limits: TCR oligoclonality correlated with proviral oligoclonality in the same sorted populations. TCRbeta richness was lower in CMV- and Gag-responding cells than in anti-CD3/anti-CD28-responding cells.

The chain joins TRBV7-8 to TRBJ1-1, with TRBD1 as a possible D gene (5 bases). The sample consisted of CD4+ T cells sorted from PBMCs after roughly 18-hour stimulation, taken from a patient who received antiretroviral therapy. The clonotype comes from an adult man with HIV who was CMV-seropositive. The CDR3 region is CASSWDQLTEAFF. Here the CDR3 DNA reads TGTGCCAGCAGTTGGGACCAACTTACTGAAGCTTTCTTT.